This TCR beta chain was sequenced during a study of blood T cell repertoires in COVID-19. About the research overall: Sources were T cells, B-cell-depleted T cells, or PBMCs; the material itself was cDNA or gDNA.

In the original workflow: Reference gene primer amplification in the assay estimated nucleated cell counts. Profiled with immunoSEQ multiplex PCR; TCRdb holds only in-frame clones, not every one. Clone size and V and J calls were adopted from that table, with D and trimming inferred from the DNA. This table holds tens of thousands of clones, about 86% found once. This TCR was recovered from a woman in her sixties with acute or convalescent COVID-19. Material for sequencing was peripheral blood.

The CDR3, as DNA: TGTGCCAGCAGTTTATCCTCCCCCGGCGAGCAGTACTTC. Its protein is CASSLSSPGEQYF. The J gene is TRBJ2-7, the V gene TRBV6-5; D not certain. Germline lookup yields CDR1 MNHEY and CDR2 SVGAGI. Trimming took off 4 bases at V and 6 bases at J, with 13 bases between the two ends. This CDR3 is built from 13 residues.